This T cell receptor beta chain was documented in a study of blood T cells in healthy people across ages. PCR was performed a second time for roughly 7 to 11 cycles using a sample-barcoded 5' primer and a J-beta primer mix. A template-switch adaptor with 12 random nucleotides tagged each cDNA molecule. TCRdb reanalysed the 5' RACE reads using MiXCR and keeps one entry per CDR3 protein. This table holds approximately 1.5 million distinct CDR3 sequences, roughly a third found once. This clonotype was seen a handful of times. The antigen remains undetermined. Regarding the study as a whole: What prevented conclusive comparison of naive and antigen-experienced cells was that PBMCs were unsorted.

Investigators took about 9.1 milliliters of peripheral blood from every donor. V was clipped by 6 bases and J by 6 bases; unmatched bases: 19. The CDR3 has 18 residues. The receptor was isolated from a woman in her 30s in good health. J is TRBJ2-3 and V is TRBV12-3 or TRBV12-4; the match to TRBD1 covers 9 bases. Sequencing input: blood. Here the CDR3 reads CASRHTGGQHTNTDTQYF. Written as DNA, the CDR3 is TGTGCCAGCAGGCATACAGGGGGCCAGCACACCAACACGGATACGCAGTATTTT.